The next 25 T cell receptor beta chains were all read from a single sample in a study of technical replicates of blood from a few donors. TCRdb's copy holds only in-frame clones and misses some; the assay was immunoSEQ multiplex PCR. The repertoire has tens of thousands of clones, 80% to 90% of them found once; the top ten carry roughly 4.4%. What was sequenced was PBMCs. These receptors all come from a human donor in good health. Some clones in this sample may be carry-over from other donors' samples.

The genes are TRBV15 and TRBJ2-1; D may be TRBD2 (6 bases). V lost 3 bases and J lost 6, with 9 bases in between. The CDR3 is 13 amino acids. Germline V CDR1 and CDR2: LNHNV, YYDKDF (reference sequence). The CDR3 DNA reads as TGTGCCACCAGCAGTCGGGACTCCAATGAGCAGTTCTTC. Protein: CATSSRDSNEQFF.

J is TRBJ1-1 and V is TRBV5-1, with a tentative D call TRBD1 (5 bases). Trimming removed 0 bases at V and 2 bases at J, with 8 bases between. Germline values: CDR1 SGHRS, CDR2 YFSETQ. The CDR3 loop spans 14 amino acids. The CDR3 here is CASSLGQTNTEAFF. In nucleotides, the CDR3 is TGCGCCAGCAGCTTGGGACAGACCAACACTGAAGCTTTCTTT.

The gene calls are TRBV19 and TRBJ1-3; D remains unclear. Deletions cut 6 bases from V and 0 bases from J, with 12 bases between. The germline gives CDR1 LNHDA, CDR2 SQIVND (reference sequence). The CDR3 contains 15 residues. Here the CDR3 DNA reads TGTGCCAGTAGCCTCCTTAGAGCCTCTGGAAACACCATATATTTT. It yields the protein CASSLLRASGNTIYF.

The gene calls are TRBV2 and TRBJ1-4, with D maybe TRBD1 (5 bases). The CDR3 is made up of 16 amino acids. The germline V gene has CDR1 SNHLY and CDR2 FYNNEI. V gave up 1 base and J gave up 2 bases, with 11 bases separating them. In DNA form, the CDR3 reads TGTGCCAGCAGTGAAGGCCCCGGGGGGACTAATGAAAAACTGTTTTTT. Amino acids: CASSEGPGGTNEKLFF.

This clone has a single count. The chain recombines TRBV5-6 with TRBJ1-3, with D unclear. V lost 0 bases to trimming and J lost 4 bases, with 14 bases between them. The CDR3 is 16 residues long. The germline CDR1 and CDR2 sequences are SGHDT and YYEEEE. CDR3 in amino acids: CASSLVPGGRGNTIYF. In nucleotides, the CDR3 is TGTGCCAGCAGCTTGGTACCCGGTGGGAGAGGAAACACCATATATTTT.

This chain joins TRBV4-2 and TRBJ2-5; TRBD1 aligns across 8 bases. V lost 0 bases, J lost 5 bases, and 5 bases stayed unmatched. Germline V gene sequence: CDR1 LGHNA, CDR2 YNFKEQ. The CDR3 length is 15 residues. CDR3 nucleotide sequence: TGTGCCAGCAGCCAAGAGGGCAGGGGGCTGGAGACCCAGTACTTC. Its protein product is CASSQEGRGLETQYF.

There are a few counts of this clone. This chain's CDR3 is CAIYSPGREGDTQYF. Here the CDR3 DNA reads TGTGCCATCTACAGTCCGGGACGGGAGGGGGATACGCAGTATTTT. This sequence joins TRBV10-3 and TRBJ2-3, with 8 bases identical to TRBD2. This CDR3 is 15 amino acids long. V lost 8 bases and J lost 6; bases outside the gene matches: 13. CDR1 ENHRY and CDR2 SYGVKD come from the germline V gene.

The chain recombines TRBV27 with TRBJ2-2; D gene ambiguous. Per germline, CDR1 MNHEY and CDR2 SMNVEV (reference sequence). The CDR3 is made up of 13 amino acids. The V and J ends lost 5 bases and 4 bases respectively, with 8 bases between them. As DNA, the CDR3 is TGTGCCAGCAGTCCTCGGAGCACCGGGGAGCTGTTTTTT. Protein: CASSPRSTGELFF.

The gene calls are TRBV6-6 and TRBJ2-3, with TRBD2 identical over 12 bases. Germline V gene lookup returns CDR1 MNHNY and CDR2 SVGAGI (reference sequence). The CDR3 consists of 15 residues. V trimming: 5 bases; J trimming: 6 bases; junction bases outside the gene matches: 6. CDR3: CASSPLAGGPDTQYF. The DNA of the CDR3 is TGTGCCAGCAGTCCACTAGCGGGAGGTCCGGATACGCAGTATTTT.

V and J are TRBV13 and TRBJ1-1, with a weak D call TRBD1 (6 bases). Trimming removed 6 bases at V and 2 bases at J, with 10 bases between. Germline CDR1 PRHDT, CDR2 FYEKMQ (reference sequence). The CDR3 loop spans 13 amino acids. The CDR3: CASRSQGNTEAFF. CDR3 coding DNA: TGTGCCAGCAGATCACAGGGAAACACTGAAGCTTTCTTT.

The gene calls are TRBV5-1 and TRBJ2-2; D gene uncertain. Germline-derived CDR1 and CDR2 are SGHRS and YFSETQ. CDR3 length: 14 amino acids. V was pared by 5 bases and J by 7 bases, with 15 bases between. The CDR3 is CASSLTPSNGELFF. The DNA for the CDR3 is TGCGCCAGCAGTTTGACACCCTCAAACGGGGAGCTGTTTTTT.

In its sample, this clone was seen once. The rearrangement links TRBV11-2 to TRBJ2-3, with D tentatively TRBD2 (6 bases). This CDR3 is 14 amino acids long. CDR1 is SGHAT and CDR2 is FQNNGV in the germline V gene. V lost 5 bases to trimming and J lost 4 bases, with 13 bases between them. CDR3 DNA: TGTGCCAGCAGCGGGGGGACCGCCGCAGATACGCAGTATTTT. It codes for CASSGGTAADTQYF.

The chain carries TRBV4-3 and TRBJ2-5, with 7 bases that match TRBD2. Germline lookup yields CDR1 LGHNA and CDR2 YSLEER. The length of the CDR3 is 14 residues. V lost 3 bases to trimming and J lost 3 bases; unmatched junction nucleotides: 4. CDR3 coding DNA: TGCGCCAGCAGCCAGATGCTAGCGGAAGAGACCCAGTACTTC. As protein: CASSQMLAEETQYF.

J is TRBJ1-1 and V is TRBV18, with D unresolved. This CDR3 has 16 amino acids. Germline V gives CDR1 KGHSH, CDR2 LQKENI. The V and J ends lost 3 bases and 2 bases respectively, with 16 bases between them. This chain's CDR3 is CASSPDLGNSNTEAFF. CDR3 bases: TGTGCCAGCTCACCCGACCTCGGGAATTCAAACACTGAAGCTTTCTTT.

The gene calls are TRBV18 and TRBJ2-7; 9 nucleotides agree with TRBD1. CDR3 length equals 15 residues. The germline V gene has CDR1 KGHSH and CDR2 LQKENI. Trimming took 3 bases from V and 2 from J; bases not matched to a gene: 5. CDR3 sequence reads: CASSPTGQGAYEQYF. In nucleotides, the CDR3 is TGTGCCAGCTCACCGACGGGACAGGGTGCCTACGAGCAGTACTTC.

The genes are TRBV19 and TRBJ2-5; 7 bases map to TRBD1. This CDR3 has 14 amino acids. In germline, CDR1 is LNHDA, CDR2 SQIVND (reference sequence). After removal of 3 bases from V and 2 bases from J, the junction contained 3 bases not matched to a gene. The CDR3 sequence is CASSIGQAQETQYF. CDR3 DNA sequence: TGTGCCAGTAGTATTGGACAGGCGCAAGAGACCCAGTACTTC.

V and J are TRBV19 and TRBJ2-3; D ambiguous. The CDR3 is 13 residues long. The germline V gene has CDR1 LNHDA and CDR2 SQIVND (reference sequence). Trimming stripped 5 bases from V and 2 bases from J, with 8 bases between. CDR3: CASSVENTDTQYF. CDR3 DNA: TGTGCCAGTAGTGTGGAGAACACAGATACGCAGTATTTT.

This chain joins TRBV6-1 and TRBJ1-4, with TRBD1 as a possible D gene (5 bases). The CDR3 runs to 18 residues. Per the germline V gene, CDR1 is MNHNS and CDR2 is SASEGT. V was shortened by 3 bases and J by 1 base, with 18 bases between the two germline ends. The CDR3 DNA follows: TGTGCCAGCAGTGAGGATATCCGGACCAGGGAAACTAATGAAAAACTGTTTTTT. It codes for CASSEDIRTRETNEKLFF.

This chain connects TRBV10-3 to TRBJ2-1; the match to TRBD2 covers 10 bases. Looked up from germline, CDR1 is ENHRY and CDR2 is SYGVKD. This CDR3 is 15 amino acids long. V was clipped by 4 bases and J by 8 bases; unmatched bases: 8. This CDR3 is CAISVGAGGFDEQFF. The CDR3 DNA sequence: TGTGCCATCAGTGTAGGAGCGGGAGGGTTTGATGAGCAGTTCTTC.

This clone occurred a few times. The J gene is TRBJ1-1, the V gene TRBV2, with D perhaps matching TRBD1 (6 bases). This CDR3 is 13 amino acids long. Between the trimmed V and J ends, which lost 7 bases and 1 base, there was a span of 10 bases. Germline V gives CDR1 SNHLY, CDR2 FYNNEI. The CDR3 spells CASTNRENTEAFF. CDR3 bases: TGTGCCAGCACTAACAGGGAGAACACTGAAGCTTTCTTT.

Only one count was recorded for this clone. The chain uses TRBV7-3 and TRBJ1-1, with D possibly TRBD1 on 6 matching bases. This CDR3 has 13 amino acids. CDR1 and CDR2 from the germline V gene are SGHTA and FQGTGA. Between the trimmed V and J ends, which lost 5 bases and 1 base, there was a span of 8 bases. The CDR3 sequence: CASSHRENTEAFF. CDR3 nucleotides: TGTGCCAGCAGCCACAGGGAGAACACTGAAGCTTTCTTT.

This rearrangement joins TRBV5-1 to TRBJ1-1; D gene ambiguous. CDR1 SGHRS and CDR2 YFSETQ come from the germline V gene. V was trimmed by 2 bases and J by 11 bases, leaving 13 bases between them. The CDR3 is 12 residues long. The CDR3 DNA follows: TGCGCCAGCAGCTTACATCCGGGTGAGGCTTTCTTT. Its translation is CASSLHPGEAFF.

The V gene is TRBV7-6, the J gene TRBJ1-1, with a possible D match to TRBD1 (5 bases). CDR1 and CDR2 (germline): SGHVS, FNYEAQ. The CDR3 extends over 15 amino acids. V was trimmed by 5 bases and J by 4 bases, leaving 17 bases between them. DNA for the CDR3: TGTGCCAGCAGCCCAACCGGGGGGGTCGGCACTGAAGCTTTCTTT. As protein: CASSPTGGVGTEAFF.

V gene TRBV7-7 combines with J gene TRBJ2-5; D may be TRBD1 (5 bases). The germline gives CDR1 SSHAT, CDR2 FNYEAQ (reference sequence). The CDR3 extends over 13 amino acids. V was clipped by 2 bases and J by 5 bases, with 9 bases between them. As DNA, the CDR3 is TGTGCCAGCAGCTTATCCAGGGCCGAGACCCAGTACTTC. Amino acids: CASSLSRAETQYF.

The chain carries TRBV7-6 and TRBJ1-4; 7 bases are shared with TRBD1. Germline CDR1 is SGHVS and CDR2 is FNYEAQ. The CDR3 contains 14 residues. V shed 5 bases and J 7 bases; nucleotides not matched to a gene: 7. The CDR3 region is CASSRDRVAEKLFF. CDR3 DNA: TGTGCCAGCAGCAGAGACAGGGTGGCTGAAAAACTGTTTTTT.